This T cell receptor (beta chain) was captured by sequencing in a study of blood T cell repertoires in COVID-19. This CDR3 comprises 15 residues. Germline assignment: CDR1 MNHEY and CDR2 SVGEGT. Deletions cut 5 bases from V and 0 bases from J, with 13 bases between. In the original workflow: Counts of nucleated cells, estimated from reference gene primer amplification, were obtained. TCRdb's table, derived via immunoSEQ multiplex PCR, lists solely in-frame clones and lacks some. V and J calls and clone size follow that table, whereas D and trimming were derived from the DNA. Of a few hundred thousand clones listed, around four fifths are singletons.

The V gene is TRBV6-2 or TRBV6-3, the J gene TRBJ1-2; maybe TRBD1 (5 bases). Sequenced: PBMCs or T cells enriched from blood (not recorded which). The sequence was obtained from a woman aged 50 to 60 who had recovered from COVID-19. The CDR3 nucleotides are TGTGCCAGCAGTGCACGGCGGGGGACTAACTATGGCTACACCTTC. Translated: CASSARRGTNYGYTF.